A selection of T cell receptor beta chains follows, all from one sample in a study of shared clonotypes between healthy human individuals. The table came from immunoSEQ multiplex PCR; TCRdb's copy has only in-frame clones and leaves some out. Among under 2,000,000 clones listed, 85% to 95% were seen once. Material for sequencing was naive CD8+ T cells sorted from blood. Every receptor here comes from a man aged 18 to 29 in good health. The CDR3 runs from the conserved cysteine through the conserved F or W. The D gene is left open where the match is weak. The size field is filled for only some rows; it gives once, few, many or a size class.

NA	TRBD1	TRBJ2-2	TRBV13	CASSLVWGTANTGELFF	TGTGCCAGCAGCTTAGTGTGGGGGACAGCGAACACCGGGGAGCTGTTTTTT
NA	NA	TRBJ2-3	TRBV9	CASSGEGSTDTQYF	TGTGCCAGCAGCGGAGAGGGAAGCACAGATACGCAGTATTTT
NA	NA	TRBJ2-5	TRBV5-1	CASSLTRGVGETQYF	TGCGCCAGCAGCTTGACTAGGGGGGTTGGAGAGACCCAGTACTTC
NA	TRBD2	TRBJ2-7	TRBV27	CASSLSSGSLEQYF	TGTGCCAGCAGTTTGTCTAGCGGGAGTCTCGAGCAGTACTTC
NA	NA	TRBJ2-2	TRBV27	CASSLSYPNTGELFF	TGTGCCAGCAGTTTATCATACCCGAACACCGGGGAGCTGTTTTTT
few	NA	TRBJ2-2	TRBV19	CASQQTGELFF	TGTGCCAGTCAGCAGACCGGGGAGCTGTTTTTT
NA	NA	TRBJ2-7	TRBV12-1	CASSSLPDSCSYEQYF	TGTGCCAGCAGCTCCCTCCCGGACTCCTGCTCCTACGAGCAGTACTTC
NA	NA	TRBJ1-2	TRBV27	CASSLLAGNYGYTF	TGTGCCAGCAGTTTATTGGCAGGAAACTATGGCTACACCTTC
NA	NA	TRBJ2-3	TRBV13	CASSLPGQDTQYF	TGTGCCAGCAGCTTACCGGGACAAGATACGCAGTATTTT
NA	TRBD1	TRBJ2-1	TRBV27	CASSSLGGFHEQFF	TGTGCCAGCAGTTCGTTAGGGGGCTTCCATGAGCAGTTCTTC
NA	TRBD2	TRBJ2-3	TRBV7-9	CASSSRTSGGFRTDTQYF	TGTGCCAGCAGCTCTCGGACTAGCGGGGGGTTTAGGACAGATACGCAGTATTTT
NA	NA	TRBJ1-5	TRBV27	CASSLSGGVGNQPQHF	TGTGCCAGCAGTTTATCCGGGGGAGTGGGGAATCAGCCCCAGCATTTT
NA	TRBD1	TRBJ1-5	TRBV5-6	CASSPGTGNQPQHF	TGTGCCAGCAGCCCCGGGACAGGCAATCAGCCCCAGCATTTT
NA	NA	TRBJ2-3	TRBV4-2	CASSQDRSGSFTDTQYF	TGTGCCAGCAGCCAAGATAGAAGCGGGTCTTTCACAGATACGCAGTATTTT
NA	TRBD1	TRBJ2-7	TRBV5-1	CASRGQGYEQYF	TGCGCCAGCAGGGGACAGGGGTACGAGCAGTACTTC
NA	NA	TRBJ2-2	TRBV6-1	CASSEAPPGAGELFF	TGTGCCAGCAGTGAAGCGCCCCCAGGGGCCGGGGAGCTGTTTTTT